This T cell receptor beta chain was captured by sequencing in a study of STAT5B mutations in CD4+ large granular lymphocyte leukemia (dated by TCRdb to between 2021 and 2022). With respect to the entire study: Among healthy controls, the CDR3 'QG' motif was associated with a particular HLA allele. TCRbeta repertoires of CD4+ T-cell large granular lymphocyte leukemia patients were compared with those of healthy blood donors. Flow cytometry on FACSCanto II or FACSVerse confirmed that purified fractions exceeded 95% purity among lymphocytes. Findings and caveats that apply to the study as a whole: Main leukemic clonotypes were private to each patient, although 20% to 25% of the main leukemic clonotypes were found at low frequency in the non-leukemic repertoires of other patients. The data were not HLA-matched, and the relatively small sample size could explain the higher clonality seen in CD4+ compared with CD8+ T-LGLL. Enrichment of TRBV06-family usage was observed among the top patient clones (8/27) relative to healthy controls (2/35). Compared with healthy CD4+ repertoires, CD4-sorted patient repertoires appeared more clonal, and this difference remained even after the putative leukemic clones were removed.

The healthy controls were 37 blood donors, and the buffy coats of these donors were supplied by the Finnish Red Cross blood service. All TCR-sequenced material derived from peripheral blood: patient blood samples and healthy donor buffy coats. Peripheral blood mononuclear cells were isolated by Ficoll-Hypaque gradient centrifugation. Magnetic purification was used to isolate CD4+ cells from the buffy coats of the healthy controls. Genomic DNA was extracted using the Gentra Puregene Cell and Tissue kit, and a Qubit 2.0 fluorometer was used to quantify it. Details on this clone: It has no known antigen specificity. One base away there is no much larger clone; base qualities are not given.

The immunoSEQ assay at survey resolution was applied to genomic DNA for sequencing of TCRbeta rearrangements. Per the source publication's procedure: In the TCR sequencing data, the lowest productive clonotype frequency that could be detected was 2.59 x 10-5. Only productive TCRbeta rearrangements, meaning sequences that were complete and in-frame, were kept for the analyses. The clonality of each sample was calculated as Simpson clonality in the immunoSEQ Analyzer version 3.0. Clones were grouped by frequency into very rare, small, medium, large (1-20%) or hyperexpanded (>20%) categories. Generation probabilities were estimated with OLGA 1.2.3, V-gene circos plots were made with VDJtools, specificities were looked up in VDJdb, and CDR3 motifs were identified with GLIPH. TCRdb holds this immuneACCESS table with in-frame rearrangements only. Some clones are missing; in checked studies, unresolved V genes explain under half, and the rest has no known cause. For V, J and clone size, that table is used; D and trimming come from the DNA. A total of 35,000 to 40,000 clones appear in this sample, about four fifths of them only once. Approximately 0.6% of the sample comes from the top ten.

From the cysteine through the phenylalanine, the CDR3 covers 14 amino acids. Only the CDR3 DNA stays, 42 bases, in frame from base 1. The germline V gene (reference sequence) specifies MNHNY as CDR1 and SVGAGI as CDR2. V loses 4 bases, J loses 0 bases, and the germline ends lie 7 bases apart. This TCR came from a human donor in good health. The chain was built from TRBV6-6 and TRBJ1-3, with no confident D gene call. What was sequenced was CD4+ T cells from blood buffy coats. The encoded CDR3 is CASSWDSSGNTIYF. The DNA is as follows: TGTGCCAGCAGTTGGGATAGCTCTGGAAACACCATATATTTT.